Each of the 5 T cell receptor beta chains below was sequenced from the same sample in a study of OX40 agonist ivuxolimab in advanced cancers. Sequencing used immunoSEQ multiplex PCR; TCRdb keeps in-frame clones, though not all of them. The sample yields about 96,000 clones, about four fifths seen once. Material: CD4+ or CD8+ T cells sorted from blood, obtained in a trial of the OX40 agonist ivuxolimab. These receptors originate from an adult with an advanced solid tumor such as melanoma, head and neck, liver or kidney cancer.

This sequence joins TRBV6-5 and TRBJ2-1; no definite D call. The ends were cut back, 0 bases at V and 9 bases at J, with 6 bases in the middle. CDR1 and CDR2 (germline): MNHEY, SVGAGI. CDR3 length: 12 amino acids. CDR3 DNA sequence: TGTGCCAGCAGTTACTCCGGGTGTGAGCAGTTCTTC. It is translated as CASSYSGCEQFF.

The chain employs TRBV19 and TRBJ1-2; TRBD1 aligns across 8 bases. There are 15 residues in the CDR3. From germline, CDR1 is LNHDA and CDR2 SQIVND (reference sequence). V was pared by 5 bases and J by 7 bases, with 12 bases of the junction left unmatched. The CDR3 loop reads CASSGGRTGQGGYTF. The CDR3 DNA reads TGTGCCAGTAGTGGCGGGAGGACAGGGCAGGGTGGCTACACCTTC.

This chain joins TRBV7-2 and TRBJ1-4, with 10 bases identical to TRBD1. V lost 5 bases, J lost 7 bases, and 4 bases stayed unmatched. Germline CDR1 reads SGHTA; CDR2 reads FQGNSA. The CDR3 runs 14 residues. The CDR3 region has the DNA TGTGCCAGCAGCACCGACAGGGGGCGTGAAAAACTGTTTTTT. Its translation is CASSTDRGREKLFF. Drawing the rest from reference TRBV7-2 and TRBJ1-4, the complete variable domain is GAGVSQSPSNKVTEKGKDVELRCDPISGHTALYWYRQSLGQGLEFLIYFQGNSAPDKSGLPSDRFSAERTGGSVSTLTIQRTQQEDSAVYLCASSTDRGREKLFFGSGTQLSVL.

The gene calls are TRBV7-2 and TRBJ2-7; perhaps D is TRBD1 or TRBD2 (5 bases each). Trimming removed 3 bases from V and 5 bases from J, with 17 bases in between. This CDR3 is built from 15 residues. Germline loops: CDR1 SGHTA, CDR2 FQGNSA. The CDR3 DNA sequence: TGTGCCAGCAGCTTGGGGCCGGGGCAGGGCAACGAGCAGTACTTC. Its translation: CASSLGPGQGNEQYF.

This chain connects TRBV11-1 to TRBJ1-2; D might be TRBD1 (5 bases). V lost 5 bases to trimming and J lost 7 bases, with 17 bases between them. The CDR3 length is 14 residues. Germline lookup yields CDR1 SGHAT and CDR2 FQDESV (reference sequence). The CDR3 DNA reads as TGTGCCAGCAGCAAAAAACCGGGGGGATTTGGCTACACCTTC. Residues: CASSKKPGGFGYTF.